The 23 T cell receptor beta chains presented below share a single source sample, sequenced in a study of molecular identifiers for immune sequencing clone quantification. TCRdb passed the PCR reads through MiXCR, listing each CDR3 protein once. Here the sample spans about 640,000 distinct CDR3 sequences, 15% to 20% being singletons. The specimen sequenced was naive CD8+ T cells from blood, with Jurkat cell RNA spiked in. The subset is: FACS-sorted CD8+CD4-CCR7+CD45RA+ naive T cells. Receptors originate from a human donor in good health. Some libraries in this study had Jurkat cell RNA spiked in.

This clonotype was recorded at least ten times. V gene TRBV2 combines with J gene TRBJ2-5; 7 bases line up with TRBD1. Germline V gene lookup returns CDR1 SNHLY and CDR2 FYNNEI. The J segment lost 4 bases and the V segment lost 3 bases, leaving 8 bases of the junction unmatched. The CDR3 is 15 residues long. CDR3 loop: CASSETLAGGETQYF. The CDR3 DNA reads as TGTGCCAGCAGTGAGACTCTCGCAGGGGGAGAGACCCAGTACTTC.

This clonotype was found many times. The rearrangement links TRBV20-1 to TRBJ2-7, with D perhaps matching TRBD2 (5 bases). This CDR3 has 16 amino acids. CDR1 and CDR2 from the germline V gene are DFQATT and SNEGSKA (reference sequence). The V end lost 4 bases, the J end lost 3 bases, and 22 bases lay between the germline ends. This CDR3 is CSAIRMTTLGNYEQYF. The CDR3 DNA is TGCAGTGCTATAAGAATGACTACCCTCGGGAACTACGAGCAGTACTTC.

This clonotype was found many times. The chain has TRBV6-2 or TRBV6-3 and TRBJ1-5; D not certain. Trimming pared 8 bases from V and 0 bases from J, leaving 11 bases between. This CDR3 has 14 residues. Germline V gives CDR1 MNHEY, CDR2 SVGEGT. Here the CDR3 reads CASQVVNSNQPQHF. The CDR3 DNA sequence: TGTGCCAGCCAGGTGGTCAATAGCAATCAGCCCCAGCATTTT.

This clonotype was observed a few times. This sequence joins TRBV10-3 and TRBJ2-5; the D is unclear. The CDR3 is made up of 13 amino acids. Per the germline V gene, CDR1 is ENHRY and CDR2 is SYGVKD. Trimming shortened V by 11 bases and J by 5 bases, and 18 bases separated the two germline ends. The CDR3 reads CAVGLEVPETQYF. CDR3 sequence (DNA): TGTGCCGTAGGCCTCGAGGTCCCGGAGACCCAGTACTTC.

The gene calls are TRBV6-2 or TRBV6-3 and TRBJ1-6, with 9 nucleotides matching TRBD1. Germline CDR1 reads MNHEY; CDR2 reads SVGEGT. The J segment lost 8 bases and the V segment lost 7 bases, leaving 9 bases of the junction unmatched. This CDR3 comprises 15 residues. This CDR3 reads CASIPGTGRYSPLHF. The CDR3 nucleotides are TGTGCCAGCATTCCCGGGACAGGGCGATATTCACCCCTCCACTTT.

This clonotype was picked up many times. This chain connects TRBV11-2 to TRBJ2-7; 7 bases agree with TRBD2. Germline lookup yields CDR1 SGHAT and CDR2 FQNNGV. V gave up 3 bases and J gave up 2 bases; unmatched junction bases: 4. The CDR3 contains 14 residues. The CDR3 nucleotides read TGTGCCAGCAGCTTCGCCCGGGGGGCCTACGAGCAGTACTTC. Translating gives CASSFARGAYEQYF.

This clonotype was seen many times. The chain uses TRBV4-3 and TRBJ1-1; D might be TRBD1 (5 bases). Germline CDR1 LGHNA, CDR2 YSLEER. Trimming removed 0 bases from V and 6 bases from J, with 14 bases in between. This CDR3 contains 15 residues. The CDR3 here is CASSQDGGLGAEAFF. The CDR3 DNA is TGCGCCAGCAGCCAAGATGGGGGACTTGGGGCTGAAGCTTTCTTT.

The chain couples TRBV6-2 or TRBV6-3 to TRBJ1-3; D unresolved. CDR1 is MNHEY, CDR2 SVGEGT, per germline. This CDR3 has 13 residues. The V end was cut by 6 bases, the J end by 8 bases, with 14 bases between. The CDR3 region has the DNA TGTGCCAGCAGCACCGGGCAGTTGCACACCATATATTTT. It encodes CASSTGQLHTIYF.

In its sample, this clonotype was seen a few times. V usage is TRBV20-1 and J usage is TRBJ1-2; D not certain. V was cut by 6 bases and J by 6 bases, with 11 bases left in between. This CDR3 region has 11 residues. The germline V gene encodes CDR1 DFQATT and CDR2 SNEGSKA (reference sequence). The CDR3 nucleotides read TGCAGTGCCTTTACGGTCCATGGCTACACCTTC. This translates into CSAFTVHGYTF.

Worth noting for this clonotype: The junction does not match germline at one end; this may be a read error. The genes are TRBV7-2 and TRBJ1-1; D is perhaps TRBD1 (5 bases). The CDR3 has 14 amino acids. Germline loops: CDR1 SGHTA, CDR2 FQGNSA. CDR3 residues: CAGSLDPGGVEAFF. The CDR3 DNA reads TGTGCCGGCAGCTTAGATCCTGGAGGGGTAGAGGCTTTCTTT.

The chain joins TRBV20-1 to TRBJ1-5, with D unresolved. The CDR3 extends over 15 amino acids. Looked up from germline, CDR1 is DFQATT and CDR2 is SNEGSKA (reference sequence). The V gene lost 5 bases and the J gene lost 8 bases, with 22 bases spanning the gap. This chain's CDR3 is CSAGGAQRAREPQHF. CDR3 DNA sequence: TGCAGTGCTGGAGGCGCTCAGAGGGCCCGTGAGCCCCAGCATTTT.

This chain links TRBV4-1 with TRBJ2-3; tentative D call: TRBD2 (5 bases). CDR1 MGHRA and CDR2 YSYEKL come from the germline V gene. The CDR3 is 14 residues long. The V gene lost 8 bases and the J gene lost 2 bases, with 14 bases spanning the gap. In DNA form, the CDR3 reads TGCGCCAGCTCCTGGGGAGCTACCACAGATACGCAGTATTTT. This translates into CASSWGATTDTQYF.

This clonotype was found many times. The CDR3 is CSAREFRNLDTQYF. CDR3 in DNA: TGCAGTGCTAGAGAATTTAGAAACCTAGATACGCAGTATTTT. This chain links TRBV20-1 with TRBJ2-3; no firm D call. V was pared by 0 bases and J by 5 bases, with 12 bases between. CDR1 and CDR2 (germline): DFQATT, SNEGSKA (reference sequence). The CDR3 length is 14 residues.

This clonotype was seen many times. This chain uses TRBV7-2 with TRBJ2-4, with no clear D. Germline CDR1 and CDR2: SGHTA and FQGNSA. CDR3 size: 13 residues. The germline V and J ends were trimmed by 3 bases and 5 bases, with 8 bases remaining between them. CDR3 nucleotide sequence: TGTGCCAGCAGCTTTGTCACAGAAAACATTCAGTACTTC. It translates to CASSFVTENIQYF. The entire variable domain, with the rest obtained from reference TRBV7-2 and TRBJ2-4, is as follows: GAGVSQSPSNKVTEKGKDVELRCDPISGHTALYWYRQSLGQGLEFLIYFQGNSAPDKSGLPSDRFSAERTGGSVSTLTIQRTQQEDSAVYLCASSFVTENIQYFGAGTRLSVL.

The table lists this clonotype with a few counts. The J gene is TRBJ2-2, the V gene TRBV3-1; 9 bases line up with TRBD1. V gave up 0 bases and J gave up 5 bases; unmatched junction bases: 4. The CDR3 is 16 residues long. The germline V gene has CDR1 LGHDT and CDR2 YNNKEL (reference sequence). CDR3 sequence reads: CASSQEDRGMTGELFF. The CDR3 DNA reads TGTGCCAGCAGCCAAGAAGACAGGGGGATGACCGGGGAGCTGTTTTTT. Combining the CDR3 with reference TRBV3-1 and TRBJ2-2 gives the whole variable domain DTAVSQTPKYLVTQMGNDKSIKCEQNLGHDTMYWYKQDSKKFLKIMFSYNNKELIINETVPNRFSPKSPDKAHLNLHINSLELGDSAVYFCASSQEDRGMTGELFFGEGSRLTVL.

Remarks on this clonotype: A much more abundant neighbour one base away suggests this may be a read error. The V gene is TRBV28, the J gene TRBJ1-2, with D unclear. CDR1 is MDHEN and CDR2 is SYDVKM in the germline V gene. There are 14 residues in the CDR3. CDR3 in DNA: TGTGCCAGCAGTCCCCGCCGGTCTAACTATGGCCACACCTTC. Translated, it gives CASSPRRSNYGHTF.

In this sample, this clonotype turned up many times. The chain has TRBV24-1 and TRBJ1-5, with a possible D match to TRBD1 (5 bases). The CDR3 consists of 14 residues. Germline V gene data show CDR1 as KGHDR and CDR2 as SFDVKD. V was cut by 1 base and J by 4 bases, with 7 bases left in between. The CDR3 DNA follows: TGTGCCACCAGTGATTTAGGGGCAAATCAGCCCCAGCATTTT. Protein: CATSDLGANQPQHF.

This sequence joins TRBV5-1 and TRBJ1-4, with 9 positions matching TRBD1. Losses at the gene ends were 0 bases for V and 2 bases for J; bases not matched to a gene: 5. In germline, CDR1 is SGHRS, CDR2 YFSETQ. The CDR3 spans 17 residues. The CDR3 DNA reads TGCGCCAGCAGCTTGGCGGGGACAGGGTTGACTAATGAAAAACTGTTTTTT. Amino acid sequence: CASSLAGTGLTNEKLFF.

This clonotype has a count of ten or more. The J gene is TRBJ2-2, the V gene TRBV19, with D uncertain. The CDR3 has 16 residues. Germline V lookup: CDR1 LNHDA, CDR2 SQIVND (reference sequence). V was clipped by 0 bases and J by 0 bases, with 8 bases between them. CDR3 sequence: CASSIDPTTNTGELFF. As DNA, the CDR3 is TGTGCCAGTAGTATAGATCCCACTACGAACACCGGGGAGCTGTTTTTT.

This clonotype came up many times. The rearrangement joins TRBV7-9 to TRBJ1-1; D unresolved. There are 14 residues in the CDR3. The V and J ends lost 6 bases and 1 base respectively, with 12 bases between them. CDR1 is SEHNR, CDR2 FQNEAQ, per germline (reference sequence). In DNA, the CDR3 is TGTGCCAGCAGTTCCCGGCCGGCGAACACTGAAGCTTTCTTT. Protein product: CASSSRPANTEAFF.

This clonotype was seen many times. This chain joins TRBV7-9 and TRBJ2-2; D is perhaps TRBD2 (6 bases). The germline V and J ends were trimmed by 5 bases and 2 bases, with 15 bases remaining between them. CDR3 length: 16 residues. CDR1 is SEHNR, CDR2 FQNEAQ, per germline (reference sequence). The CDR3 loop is CASSEELAGNTGELFF. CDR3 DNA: TGTGCCAGCAGCGAAGAGCTGGCGGGAAACACCGGGGAGCTGTTTTTT.

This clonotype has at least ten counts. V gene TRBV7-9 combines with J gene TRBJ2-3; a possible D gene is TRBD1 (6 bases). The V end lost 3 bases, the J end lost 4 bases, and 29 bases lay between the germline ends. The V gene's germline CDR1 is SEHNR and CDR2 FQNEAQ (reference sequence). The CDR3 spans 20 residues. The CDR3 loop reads CASSFPEDSPMPLFADTQYF. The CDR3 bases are TGTGCCAGCAGCTTCCCCGAGGACAGCCCAATGCCCTTATTTGCAGATACGCAGTATTTT.

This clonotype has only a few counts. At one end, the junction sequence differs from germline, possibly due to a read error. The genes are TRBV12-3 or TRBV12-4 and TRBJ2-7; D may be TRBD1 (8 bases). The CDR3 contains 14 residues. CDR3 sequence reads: CASSFTGGDYEQCF. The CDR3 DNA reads TGTGCCAGCAGTTTTACAGGGGGGGACTACGAGCAGTGCTTC.